Below, 7 T cell receptor beta chains from the same sample are listed, as sequenced in a study of blood T cells in healthy people across ages. The second PCR ran about 6 to 11 cycles with a sample-barcoded 5' primer and J-beta primers. From the 5' RACE reads, TCRdb called clonotypes with MiXCR, one entry per CDR3 protein. The sample records about 1.1 million distinct CDR3 sequences, roughly two fifths being singletons. Sequenced: blood. The receptors stem from a man aged 18 to 35 in good health.

V is TRBV12-3 or TRBV12-4 and J is TRBJ1-2; D ambiguous. V was cut by 1 base and J by 8 bases, with 17 bases left in between. This CDR3 comprises 15 residues. The CDR3 DNA is TGTGCCAGCAGTTTAGTAGTGGGCAGGATGCTGGGCTACACCTTC. This codes for CASSLVVGRMLGYTF.

As concerns this clonotype: A much larger clone sits a single nucleotide away, making a read error possible. The chain is built from TRBV2 and TRBJ2-1; D unresolved. Germline values: CDR1 SNHLY, CDR2 FYNNEI. The CDR3 runs to 16 residues. Written as DNA, the CDR3 is TGTGCCAGCAGGTTCCGGGCCAGCAGCTCCTACAATGAGCAGTTATTC. The encoded protein is CASRFRASSSYNEQLF.

This clonotype appeared many times. This chain uses TRBV4-3 with TRBJ2-1, with 7 bases lining up with TRBD2. This CDR3 region has 16 residues. CDR1 and CDR2 from the germline V gene are LGHNA and YSLEER. J was trimmed by 4 bases and V by 0 bases; bases with no gene match: 6. CDR3 sequence reads: CASSQDRRGDYNEQFF. The CDR3 nucleotides read TGCGCCAGCAGCCAAGATCGACGGGGGGATTACAATGAGCAGTTCTTC.

The chain carries TRBV5-6 and TRBJ2-7; 7 bases map to TRBD1. V shed 2 bases, J shed 3 bases, and the junction held 8 bases outside the gene matches. The CDR3 contains 15 residues. Germline lookup yields CDR1 SGHDT and CDR2 YYEEEE. In DNA, the CDR3 is TGTGCCAGCAGCTTCCCGGGACAGACTCGCTACGAGCAGTACTTC. Residues: CASSFPGQTRYEQYF.

As concerns this clonotype: At one end the junction does not follow the germline gene, possibly because of a read error. V is TRBV4-3 and J is TRBJ2-1; tentatively, D is TRBD2 (5 bases). The CDR3 loop spans 15 amino acids. CDR1 LGHNA and CDR2 YSLEER come from the germline V gene. CDR3 region: CASSQERVSYNERFF. In nucleotides, the CDR3 is TGCGCCAGCAGCCAAGAGAGGGTATCCTACAATGAGCGGTTCTTC.

This clonotype occurred many times. The chain uses TRBV29-1 and TRBJ2-3; D remains unclear. From germline, CDR1 is SQVTM and CDR2 ANQGSEA. The V end lost 4 bases, the J end lost 0 bases, and 14 bases lay between the germline ends. The CDR3 is 15 amino acids. The CDR3 spells CSVVWAADSTDTQYF. DNA for the CDR3: TGCAGCGTTGTCTGGGCGGCAGATAGCACAGATACGCAGTATTTT.

The J gene is TRBJ2-2, the V gene TRBV3-1; D gene unclear. Germline-derived CDR1 and CDR2 are LGHDT and YNNKEL (reference sequence). CDR3 length: 13 amino acids. V lost 3 bases and J 4 bases, leaving 6 bases between the germline ends. The CDR3 DNA sequence: TGTGCCAGCAGCCAGGCAGGCACCGGGGAGCTGTTTTTT. It codes for CASSQAGTGELFF.